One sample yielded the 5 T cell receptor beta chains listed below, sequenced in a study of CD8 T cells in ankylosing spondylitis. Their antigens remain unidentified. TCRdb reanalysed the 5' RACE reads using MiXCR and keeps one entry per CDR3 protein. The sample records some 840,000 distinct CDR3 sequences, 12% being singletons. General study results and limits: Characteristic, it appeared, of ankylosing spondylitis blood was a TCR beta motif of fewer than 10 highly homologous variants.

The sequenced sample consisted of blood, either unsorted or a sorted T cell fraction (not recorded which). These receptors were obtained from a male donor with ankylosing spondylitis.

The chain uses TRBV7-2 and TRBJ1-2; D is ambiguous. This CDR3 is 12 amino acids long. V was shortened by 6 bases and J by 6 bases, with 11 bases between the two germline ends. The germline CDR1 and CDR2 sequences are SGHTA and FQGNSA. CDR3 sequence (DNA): TGTGCCAGCAGGGTAGGAGAGAATGGCTACACCTTC. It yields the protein CASRVGENGYTF.

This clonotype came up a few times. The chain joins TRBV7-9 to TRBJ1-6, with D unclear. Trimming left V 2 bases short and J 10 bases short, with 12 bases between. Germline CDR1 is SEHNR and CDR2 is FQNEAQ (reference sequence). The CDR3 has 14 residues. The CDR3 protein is CASSLRISGSPLHF. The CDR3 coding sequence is TGTGCCAGCAGCTTAAGAATCTCTGGGTCACCCCTCCACTTT.

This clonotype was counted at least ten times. Here the CDR3 reads CASSEGQPASRGYTF. CDR3 DNA: TGTGCCAGCAGTGAGGGACAGCCCGCTTCAAGGGGCTACACCTTC. The rearrangement links TRBV12-3 or TRBV12-4 to TRBJ1-2, with TRBD1 matching 7 bases. The CDR3 is 15 amino acids. V gave up 5 bases and J gave up 8 bases; unmatched junction bases: 14.

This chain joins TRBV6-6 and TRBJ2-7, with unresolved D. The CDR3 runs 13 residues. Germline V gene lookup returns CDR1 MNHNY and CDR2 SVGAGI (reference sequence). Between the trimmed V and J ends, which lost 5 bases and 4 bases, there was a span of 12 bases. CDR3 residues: CASSNPWDYEQYF. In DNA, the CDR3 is TGTGCCAGCAGTAACCCCTGGGATTACGAGCAGTACTTC.

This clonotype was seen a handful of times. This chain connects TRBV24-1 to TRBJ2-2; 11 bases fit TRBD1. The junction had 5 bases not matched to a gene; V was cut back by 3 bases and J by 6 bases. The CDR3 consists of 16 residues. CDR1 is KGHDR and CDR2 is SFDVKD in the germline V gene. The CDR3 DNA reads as TGTGCCACCAGTGATCCAGGGACAGGGGGATCCGGGGAGCTGTTTTTT. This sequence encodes CATSDPGTGGSGELFF.